The present TCR beta chain was sequenced within a study of shared clonotypes between healthy human individuals. Regarding the study as a whole: The naive CD4 repertoires of several donors were compared, and about 5% of clonotypes were shared. Naive subsets usually exceeded memory subsets in estimated richness.

The genomic DNA of each subset was split evenly across several immunoSEQ plates. The method was immunoSEQ multiplex PCR; TCRdb's version includes in-frame clones alone and lacks a portion of them. The data hold 950,000 to 1,200,000 clones, with roughly 77% observed a single time. To note about this clone: Its antigen is not identified.

The sequenced sample consisted of memory CD4+ T cells from PBMCs. Subset defined: CD45RA-negative fraction. This receptor was taken from a man younger than 35 in good health. Some clones in this sample may be carry-over from other donors' samples.

CDR3 protein: CASSRSGTDNYGYTF. DNA of the CDR3: TGTGCCAGCAGCAGATCCGGGACAGACAACTATGGCTACACCTTC. V is TRBV7-9 and J is TRBJ1-2, with 7 bases matching TRBD1. Trimming at V came to 5 bases and at J to 2 bases, leaving 8 bases not matched to a gene. The CDR3 is 15 amino acids. Germline V gives CDR1 SEHNR, CDR2 FQNEAQ (reference sequence).